This T cell receptor (beta chain) was documented in a study of blood T cell repertoires in COVID-19. Across the whole study: Both acute and convalescent COVID-19 samples were obtained from the United States, Italy and Spain. Sample material is recorded as cDNA or gDNA derived from T cells, B-cell-depleted T cells, or PBMCs.

How the authors handled the data: Amplified reference gene primers provided the basis for estimating nucleated cell counts. Produced via immunoSEQ multiplex PCR; TCRdb's table is partial and in-frame only. V, J and clone size reflect that table, while D and trimming were determined from the DNA. The repertoire holds just under 35,000 clones, with 90% to 95% as singletons. The ends lost 3 bases at V and 7 bases at J; junction bases unmatched: 9. There are 14 residues in the CDR3. Germline CDR1 and CDR2: DFQATT and SNEGSKA (reference sequence). The TCR was taken from a man aged 60 to 69 with active or convalescent COVID-19. The material sequenced was peripheral blood. This rearrangement joins TRBV20-1 to TRBJ1-2; 9 bases align to TRBD1. The chain's CDR3 is CSASMLQGASGYTF. DNA of the CDR3: TGCAGTGCTAGTATGTTACAGGGGGCGAGTGGCTACACCTTC.